The next 10 T cell receptor beta chains were all read from a single sample in a study of cytomegalovirus exposure and HLA in healthy donors (TCRdb year 2017). The library was prepared using the immunoSEQ multiplex PCR assay. The table comes from immuneACCESS by way of TCRdb, which keeps in-frame sequences with V and J called. Part of the clones is missing from these tables; in studies checked, under half for an unresolved V gene and the rest for unknown reasons. The sample table shows about 66,000 clones, and about 97% are seen once. The ten biggest clones cover about 1.5% of the sample. Sample: PBMCs. The receptors derive from a woman under 30 in good health and CMV-seropositive.

The gene calls are TRBV30 and TRBJ2-3, with 8 bases that match TRBD2. V was pared by 2 bases and J by 4 bases, with 8 bases of the junction left unmatched. The CDR3 consists of 15 residues. Looked up from germline, CDR1 is GTSNPN and CDR2 is SVGIG (reference sequence). The CDR3 DNA is TGTGCCTGGAGTACTCTAGCGGGCATGTCAGATACGCAGTATTTT. Its translation: CAWSTLAGMSDTQYF.

The chain joins TRBV15 to TRBJ2-5; D might be TRBD1 (5 bases). Germline V gene data show CDR1 as LNHNV and CDR2 as YYDKDF (reference sequence). The germline V and J ends were trimmed by 1 base and 2 bases, with 11 bases remaining between them. This CDR3 has 15 residues. CDR3 region: CATSRGGPQQETQYF. In nucleotides, the CDR3 is TGTGCCACCAGCAGAGGGGGCCCACAGCAAGAGACCCAGTACTTC.

The chain combines TRBV6-5 with TRBJ1-2; 8 bases fit TRBD1. V gave up 7 bases and J gave up 6 bases; unmatched junction bases: 7. The length of the CDR3 is 13 residues. The germline CDR1 and CDR2 sequences are MNHEY and SVGAGI. The CDR3 DNA reads TGTGCCAGCACCGGGACAGGCTGGAATGGCTACACCTTC. This sequence encodes CASTGTGWNGYTF.

The V call is TRBV29-1, the J call TRBJ1-1; 8 bases align to TRBD1. The CDR3 has 13 residues. CDR1 is SQVTM and CDR2 is ANQGSEA in the germline V gene. Trimming at V came to 6 bases and at J to 0 bases, leaving 3 bases not matched to a gene. DNA for the CDR3: TGCAGCGTCGGGGACAGGCTGAACACTGAAGCTTTCTTT. Translating gives CSVGDRLNTEAFF.

The chain combines TRBV9 with TRBJ1-1; 9 nucleotides agree with TRBD1. This CDR3 has 14 residues. Germline CDR1 reads SGDLS; CDR2 reads YYNGEE. Losses at the gene ends were 4 bases for V and 4 bases for J; bases not matched to a gene: 5. CDR3 bases: TGTGCCAGCAGCTATGGACAGGGGCCCACTGAAGCTTTCTTT. Translation gives CASSYGQGPTEAFF.

The chain recombines TRBV2 with TRBJ2-7; D gene unclear. Germline V CDR1 and CDR2: SNHLY, FYNNEI. Trimming stripped 10 bases from V and 3 bases from J, with 10 bases between. CDR3 length: 11 amino acids. Here the CDR3 reads CATRVFYEQYF. CDR3 nucleotides: TGTGCCACCCGGGTTTTCTACGAGCAGTACTTC.

The chain joins TRBV27 to TRBJ2-3; 9 bases are shared with TRBD2. J was trimmed by 5 bases and V by 5 bases; bases with no gene match: 11. Germline assignment: CDR1 MNHEY and CDR2 SMNVEV (reference sequence). The CDR3 extends over 16 amino acids. The CDR3 DNA reads TGTGCCAGCAGTCTAGGTGGTAGCGGGAGAGAAGATACGCAGTATTTT. It translates to CASSLGGSGREDTQYF.

The chain has TRBV10-3 and TRBJ2-7; D perhaps matches TRBD2 (6 bases). Trimming took off 4 bases at V and 0 bases at J, with 13 bases between the two ends. CDR1 ENHRY and CDR2 SYGVKD come from the germline V gene. The CDR3 spans 15 residues. The CDR3 is CAISGGGVSSYEQYF. The CDR3 DNA is TGTGCCATCAGTGGGGGCGGGGTGAGCTCCTACGAGCAGTACTTC.

The chain combines TRBV5-5 with TRBJ1-2; 9 bases are shared with TRBD1. Trimming cost V 0 bases and J 4 bases; bases outside gene matches: 1. The germline CDR1 and CDR2 sequences are SGHKS and YYEKEE (reference sequence). The CDR3 length is 14 residues. CDR3 bases: TGTGCCAGCAGCTTGGACAGGGGGCCCTATGGCTACACCTTC. It yields the protein CASSLDRGPYGYTF.

V usage is TRBV18 and J usage is TRBJ1-5; 10 nucleotides match TRBD1. The CDR3 totals 14 residues. The germline CDR1 and CDR2 sequences are KGHSH and LQKENI. V lost 3 bases, J lost 5 bases, and 1 base stayed unmatched. The CDR3 protein is CASSPGTGDQPQHF. CDR3 in DNA: TGTGCCAGCTCACCCGGGACAGGGGATCAGCCCCAGCATTTT. The whole variable domain, remainder taken from reference TRBV18 and TRBJ1-5, is NAGVMQNPRHLVRRRGQEARLRCSPMKGHSHVYWYRQLPEEGLKFMVYLQKENIIDESGMPKERFSAEFPKEGPSILRIQQVVRGDSAAYFCASSPGTGDQPQHFGDGTRLSIL.